These 25 T cell receptor beta chains were sequenced from one sample in a study of T-cell memory formation after mild COVID-19. TCRdb reprocessed the 5' RACE reads with MiXCR, giving one entry per CDR3 protein. Of roughly 500,000 distinct CDR3 sequences listed, around 21% were seen once; the top ten hold around an eighth. Sequenced: PBMCs or a T cell subset sorted from them (not recorded which). The origin of the receptors is an adult woman who had mild COVID-19 (a few samples of this study predate the infection). Cell type and time point are not known.

V is TRBV6-5 and J is TRBJ1-1; D uncertain. From germline, CDR1 is MNHEY and CDR2 SVGAGI. Deletions cut 4 bases from V and 1 base from J, with 7 bases between. The CDR3 covers 13 residues. CDR3 sequence (DNA): TGTGCCAGCAGTTTCCCCCCGAACACTGAAGCTTTCTTT. Translating it yields CASSFPPNTEAFF.

J is TRBJ2-7 and V is TRBV20-1; D remains unclear. The V end was cut by 4 bases, the J end by 3 bases, with 16 bases between. CDR1 and CDR2 from the germline V gene are DFQATT and SNEGSKA (reference sequence). The CDR3 has 14 amino acids. DNA for the CDR3: TGCAGTGCTAAGAGCCGTTCCATTGACTACGAGCAGTACTTC. It specifies CSAKSRSIDYEQYF.

This clonotype was seen more than once but under ten times. The rearrangement links TRBV20-1 to TRBJ1-1; tentatively, D is TRBD1 (5 bases). The CDR3 has 14 amino acids. V lost 0 bases, J lost 4 bases, and 12 bases lay in between. The germline gives CDR1 DFQATT, CDR2 SNEGSKA (reference sequence). This CDR3 reads CSARDRGAGTEAFF. The CDR3 DNA sequence: TGCAGTGCTAGAGATAGAGGGGCCGGCACTGAAGCTTTCTTT.

The genes are TRBV6-2 or TRBV6-3 and TRBJ2-1; a possible D gene is TRBD1 (5 bases). The CDR3 spans 15 residues. V was trimmed by 5 bases and J by 0 bases, leaving 11 bases between them. Germline-derived CDR1 and CDR2 are MNHEY and SVGEGT. The CDR3 sequence: CASSPRGASYNEQFF. The CDR3 DNA follows: TGTGCCAGCAGTCCAAGGGGTGCCTCCTACAATGAGCAGTTCTTC.

The V and J genes are TRBV2 and TRBJ2-4, with D tentatively TRBD1 (6 bases). Germline V lookup: CDR1 SNHLY, CDR2 FYNNEI. CDR3 length: 17 amino acids. The germline V and J ends were trimmed by 4 bases and 1 base, with 17 bases remaining between them. The DNA for the CDR3 is TGTGCCAGCAGTGTAAAGAGAAGGGGGTCGGCCAAAAACATTCAGTACTTC. It yields the protein CASSVKRRGSAKNIQYF.

The gene calls are TRBV12-3 or TRBV12-4 and TRBJ2-1, with 8 bases matching TRBD2. The CDR3 extends over 16 amino acids. The junction had 8 bases not matched to a gene; V was cut back by 5 bases and J by 2 bases. For the CDR3, the DNA is TGTGCCAGCAGTCCACTCGGGGGGGCCCCCTACAATGAGCAGTTCTTC. This translates into CASSPLGGAPYNEQFF.

J is TRBJ2-1 and V is TRBV7-2, with TRBD1 matching over 7 bases. V was clipped by 4 bases and J by 4 bases; unmatched bases: 19. Germline CDR1 reads SGHTA; CDR2 reads FQGNSA. CDR3 length: 19 amino acids. The CDR3 sequence is CASSSTAYYRGQGYNEQFF. DNA for the CDR3: TGTGCCAGCAGCTCGACTGCTTACTACAGGGGTCAAGGATACAATGAGCAGTTCTTC.

V is TRBV20-1 and J is TRBJ1-1; D is ambiguous. V lost 6 bases and J lost 11, with 16 bases in between. CDR1 is DFQATT and CDR2 is SNEGSKA in the germline V gene (reference sequence). The CDR3 contains 11 residues. The CDR3 here is CSADGGLRAFF. As DNA, the CDR3 is TGCAGTGCAGATGGAGGACTGCGGGCTTTCTTT.

This clonotype was seen a few times. This sequence joins TRBV18 and TRBJ2-7; D possibly corresponds to TRBD2 (6 bases). Germline CDR1 reads KGHSH; CDR2 reads LQKENI. This CDR3 has 14 amino acids. The V end lost 2 bases, the J end lost 11 bases, and 19 bases lay between the germline ends. The CDR3 sequence: CASSPGVGGTTEYF. CDR3 sequence (DNA): TGTGCCAGCTCACCAGGGGTCGGCGGGACCACCGAGTACTTC.

The chain is built from TRBV11-1 and TRBJ2-1, with 7 bases fitting TRBD1. CDR1 and CDR2 from the germline V gene are SGHAT and FQDESV (reference sequence). This CDR3 spans 16 amino acids. The J segment lost 5 bases and the V segment lost 5 bases, leaving 12 bases of the junction unmatched. The CDR3 nucleotides are TGTGCCAGCAGCCAAGGGGGCGCGATTCAAAACAATGAGCAGTTCTTC. It specifies CASSQGGAIQNNEQFF.

CDR3 in amino acids: CASSQNNDRQTNEKLFF. In DNA, the CDR3 is TGCGCCAGCAGCCAGAATAATGACAGGCAGACTAATGAAAAACTGTTTTTT. The chain joins TRBV4-1 to TRBJ1-4; D is perhaps TRBD1 (6 bases). Germline values: CDR1 MGHRA, CDR2 YSYEKL. V gave up 3 bases and J gave up 2 bases, with 16 bases separating them. This CDR3 is 17 amino acids long.

This clonotype was seen at least ten times. J is TRBJ2-1 and V is TRBV18, with D uncertain. This CDR3 spans 13 amino acids. The V gene's germline CDR1 is KGHSH and CDR2 LQKENI. Trimming left V 5 bases short and J 0 bases short, with 5 bases between. The CDR3 here is CASSETSYNEQFF. The CDR3 nucleotides read TGTGCCAGCTCAGAAACCTCCTACAATGAGCAGTTCTTC.

V and J are TRBV7-9 and TRBJ1-1, with a weak D call TRBD1 (5 bases). V dropped 4 bases and J dropped 0 bases, with 15 bases sitting between them. In germline, CDR1 is SEHNR, CDR2 FQNEAQ (reference sequence). The CDR3 runs 16 residues. CDR3 sequence reads: CASSSPPGHLNTEAFF. The CDR3 nucleotides are TGTGCCAGCAGCTCCCCCCCGGGGCATTTGAACACTGAAGCTTTCTTT.

Only a few counts were recorded for this clonotype. The chain has TRBV20-1 and TRBJ2-7; D is unclear. V gave up 0 bases and J gave up 3 bases, with 9 bases separating them. Germline loops: CDR1 DFQATT, CDR2 SNEGSKA (reference sequence). This CDR3 is 13 amino acids long. The CDR3 nucleotides read TGCAGTGCTAGAGATTTCCCGATCTACGAGCAGTACTTC. This codes for CSARDFPIYEQYF.

This chain links TRBV5-6 with TRBJ2-3, with 7 bases aligning to TRBD1. The CDR3 covers 16 residues. CDR1 and CDR2 from the germline V gene are SGHDT and YYEEEE. V dropped 4 bases and J dropped 6; count of bases not matched to a gene: 14. CDR3 sequence (DNA): TGTGCCAGCAGCGCAGCCGGACAGGCCCTCCTGGATACGCAGTATTTT. It codes for CASSAAGQALLDTQYF. The full variable domain, rest sourced from reference TRBV5-6 and TRBJ2-3, is DAGVTQSPTHLIKTRGQQVTLRCSPKSGHDTVSWYQQALGQGPQFIFQYYEEEERQRGNFPDRFSGHQFPNYSSELNVNALLLGDSALYLCASSAAGQALLDTQYFGPGTRLTVL.

CDR3 coding DNA: TGTGCCAGCAGCTTACTAGCGGGGGATCTCTACACCGGGGAGCTGTTTTTT. It translates to CASSLLAGDLYTGELFF. This chain uses TRBV7-9 with TRBJ2-2; 10 nucleotides line up with TRBD2. This CDR3 comprises 17 residues. In germline, CDR1 is SEHNR, CDR2 FQNEAQ (reference sequence). Trimming took 2 bases from V and 3 from J; bases not matched to a gene: 6.

This clonotype was counted a few times. The V call is TRBV7-9, the J call TRBJ2-1; 8 nucleotides agree with TRBD2. Unmatched junction bases numbered 7, after V lost 5 bases and J lost 1 base. The CDR3 is 16 amino acids. Per the germline V gene, CDR1 is SEHNR and CDR2 is FQNEAQ (reference sequence). CDR3: CASSPPGTSSYNEQFF. In DNA form, the CDR3 reads TGTGCCAGCAGCCCCCCCGGGACTAGTTCCTACAATGAGCAGTTCTTC.

The V call is TRBV24-1, the J call TRBJ2-7; D gene unclear. Between the trimmed V and J ends, which lost 4 bases and 2 bases, there was a span of 14 bases. Germline V gene sequence: CDR1 KGHDR, CDR2 SFDVKD. The CDR3 runs to 15 residues. CDR3 loop: CATSDNTVEPYEQYF. The CDR3 DNA sequence: TGTGCCACCAGTGACAACACCGTCGAACCCTACGAGCAGTACTTC.

This chain uses TRBV18 with TRBJ1-4; D call uncertain. The CDR3 sequence is 14 residues long. The V and J ends lost 3 bases and 0 bases respectively, with 5 bases between them. Germline V lookup: CDR1 KGHSH, CDR2 LQKENI. The CDR3 nucleotides are TGTGCCAGCTCACCGACTGCAACTAATGAAAAACTGTTTTTT. This sequence encodes CASSPTATNEKLFF.

This clonotype was found a few times. This rearrangement joins TRBV7-9 to TRBJ1-4; 10 bases map to TRBD1. Germline CDR1 and CDR2: SEHNR and FQNEAQ (reference sequence). This CDR3 is 15 amino acids long. The trim removed 2 bases at V and 6 bases at J, leaving 3 bases unmatched. The CDR3, as DNA: TGTGCCAGCAGCTTAATCGGGACAGGGGATGAAAAACTGTTTTTT. It translates to CASSLIGTGDEKLFF.

In this sample, this clonotype turned up a few times. The V gene is TRBV4-1, the J gene TRBJ2-7; 9 bases align to TRBD1. V was clipped by 5 bases and J by 5 bases; unmatched bases: 7. The CDR3 totals 14 residues. Germline V lookup: CDR1 MGHRA, CDR2 YSYEKL. CDR3 bases: TGCGCCAGCAGCTACGGACAGGGGCTCAACGAGCAGTACTTC. The encoded protein is CASSYGQGLNEQYF.

The chain carries TRBV7-9 and TRBJ2-1, with 10 bases identical to TRBD2. V was clipped by 5 bases and J by 1 base; unmatched bases: 11. This CDR3 is 18 amino acids long. The germline CDR1 and CDR2 sequences are SEHNR and FQNEAQ (reference sequence). The CDR3 nucleotides read TGTGCCAGCAGCCCTCGATTTAGCGGGGGGTCATCCTACAATGAGCAGTTCTTC. Translation: CASSPRFSGGSSYNEQFF.

This clonotype was counted between two and nine times. This sequence joins TRBV10-3 and TRBJ1-1; 8 nucleotides match TRBD1. This CDR3 is 15 amino acids long. Germline V CDR1 and CDR2: ENHRY, SYGVKD. V was pared by 8 bases and J by 1 base, with 9 bases of the junction left unmatched. In DNA form, the CDR3 reads TGTGCCATCCCTCCCGGACAGGGACCGAACACTGAAGCTTTCTTT. This gives the protein CAIPPGQGPNTEAFF.

This clonotype was counted many times. The chain has TRBV7-9 and TRBJ2-7; D is undetermined. The V gene's germline CDR1 is SEHNR and CDR2 FQNEAQ (reference sequence). The length of the CDR3 is 12 residues. Trimming left V 8 bases short and J 0 bases short, with 8 bases between. Here the CDR3 DNA reads TGTGCCAGCGAGGCGGTCTCCTACGAGCAGTACTTC. It is translated as CASEAVSYEQYF.

The table lists this clonotype with a few counts. V is TRBV7-2 and J is TRBJ2-2; either TRBD1 or TRBD2 may fit D (6 bases each). Per germline, CDR1 SGHTA and CDR2 FQGNSA. V lost 5 bases, J lost 5 bases, and 18 bases lay in between. This CDR3 comprises 16 residues. The CDR3 is CASSHSGGGRTGELFF. In nucleotides, the CDR3 is TGTGCCAGCAGCCATAGCGGAGGGGGGAGGACCGGGGAGCTGTTTTTT.